The 5 T cell receptor beta chains below all came from one sample that was sequenced in a study of CXCR3-negative and CXCR3-positive naive CD8 T cells. General observations from the study: TRB CDR3 hydrophobicity was greater in CXCR3-positive naive cells than in CXCR3-negative naive cells.

The study made its TRB cDNA libraries by 5' RACE, adding UMI labels. TCRdb re-called the 5' RACE reads and gives one entry per CDR3 protein, without DNA. The table lists about 150,000 distinct CDR3 sequences. No antigen is known for these receptors. Sample: naive CXCR3+ CD8+ T cells from blood. Regarding subset: CD45RO-CCR7+CD27+CD95- naive CD8+ T cells expressing CXCR3 (TNR3+). The receptors derive from a human donor in good health. Some clones in this sample may be carry-over from other donors' samples.

The chain employs TRBV9 and TRBJ2-3; TCRdb proposes TRBD2, but this gene call is untestable without DNA. The germline V gene encodes CDR1 SGDLS and CDR2 YYNGEE. This CDR3 is built from 14 residues. CDR3 region: CASSVGSGGDTQYF.

The rearrangement joins TRBV28 to TRBJ2-7; TCRdb returns TRBD1, unconfirmable since there is no DNA. Germline loops: CDR1 MDHEN, CDR2 SYDVKM. The CDR3 is made up of 16 amino acids. This chain's CDR3 is CASSSYRGAMRHEQYF.

The V gene is TRBV5-1, the J gene TRBJ2-7; TCRdb gives TRBD1 as the D gene, but with no DNA this cannot be confirmed. CDR3 length: 13 residues. Looked up from germline, CDR1 is SGHRS and CDR2 is YFSETQ. This chain's CDR3 is CASSGDRGFEQYF. The variable domain in full, completed from reference TRBV5-1 and TRBJ2-7, reads KAGVTQTPRYLIKTRGQQVTLSCSPISGHRSVSWYQQTPGQGLQFLFEYFSETQRNKGNFPGRFSGRQFSNSRSEMNVSTLELGDSALYLCASSGDRGFEQYFGPGTRLTVT.

The chain combines TRBV24-1 with TRBJ2-1; there is no DNA to check the TCRdb D call of TRBD1. Germline-derived CDR1 and CDR2 are KGHDR and SFDVKD. CDR3 length: 12 residues. CDR3 in amino acids: CATEDTYNEQFF.

The V and J genes are TRBV5-1 and TRBJ1-6; there is no DNA to check the TCRdb D call of TRBD1. The CDR3 totals 13 residues. Germline V gives CDR1 SGHRS, CDR2 YFSETQ. The CDR3 loop is CASSRTGGSPLHF.